This TCR beta chain is drawn from a study of T cell changes during pregnancy in multiple sclerosis. Method: immunoSEQ multiplex PCR; TCRdb's copy keeps in-frame clones and lacks some. This sample has roughly 110,000 clones; 85% to 95% occur once, and the top ten carry less than 0.85%. Germline assignment: CDR1 GTSNPN and CDR2 SVGIG (reference sequence). This CDR3 is 14 amino acids long. V was cut by 5 bases and J by 3 bases, with 14 bases left in between. This receptor was identified in a female donor in good health, enrolled as a control in a pregnancy study. This specimen consisted of peripheral blood, obtained in the third trimester of pregnancy. This chain links TRBV30 with TRBJ1-5, with a possible D match to TRBD1 (6 bases). The CDR3 spells CAWQSGQPNQPQHF. CDR3 nucleotides: TGTGCCTGGCAGTCCGGACAGCCCAATCAGCCCCAGCATTTT. Complete variable domain (other parts from reference TRBV30 and TRBJ1-5): SQTIHQWPATLVQPVGSPLSLECTVEGTSNPNLYWYRQAAGRGLQLLFYSVGIGQISSEVPQNLSASRPQDRQFILSSKKLLLSDSGFYLCAWQSGQPNQPQHFGDGTRLSIL.